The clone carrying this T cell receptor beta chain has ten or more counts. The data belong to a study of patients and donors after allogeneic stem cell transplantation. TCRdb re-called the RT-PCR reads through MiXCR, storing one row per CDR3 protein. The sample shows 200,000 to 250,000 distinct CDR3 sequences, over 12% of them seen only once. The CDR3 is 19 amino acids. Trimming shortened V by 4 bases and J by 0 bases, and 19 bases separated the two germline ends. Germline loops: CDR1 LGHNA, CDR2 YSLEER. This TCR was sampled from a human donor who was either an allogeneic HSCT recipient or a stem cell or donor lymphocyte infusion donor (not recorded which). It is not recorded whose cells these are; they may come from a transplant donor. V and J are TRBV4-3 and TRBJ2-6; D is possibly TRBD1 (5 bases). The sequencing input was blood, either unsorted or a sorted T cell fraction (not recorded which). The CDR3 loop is CASSRIQGSGLSGANVLTF. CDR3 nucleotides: TGCGCCAGCAGCCGTATTCAGGGTTCTGGCCTCTCTGGGGCCAACGTCCTGACTTTC.